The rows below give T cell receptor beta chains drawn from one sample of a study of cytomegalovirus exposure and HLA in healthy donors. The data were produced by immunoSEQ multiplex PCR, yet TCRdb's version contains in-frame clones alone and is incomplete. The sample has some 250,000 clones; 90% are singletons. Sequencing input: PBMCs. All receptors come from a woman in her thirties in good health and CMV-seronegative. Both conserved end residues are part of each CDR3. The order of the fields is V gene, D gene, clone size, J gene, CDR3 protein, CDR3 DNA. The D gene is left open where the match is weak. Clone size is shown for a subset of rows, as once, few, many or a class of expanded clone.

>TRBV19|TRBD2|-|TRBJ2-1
CASSSGSEFNEQFF
TGTGCCAGTAGTAGCGGGAGCGAATTCAATGAGCAGTTCTTC
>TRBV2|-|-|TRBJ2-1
CASSDGVSVHNEQFF
TGTGCCAGCAGTGACGGCGTTAGTGTACACAATGAGCAGTTCTTC
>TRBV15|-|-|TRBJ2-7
CATSRYQEPNYEQYF
TGTGCCACCAGCAGATACCAAGAACCCAACTACGAGCAGTACTTC
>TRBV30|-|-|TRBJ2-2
CAWSVTGSSGTGELFF
TGTGCCTGGAGTGTTACTGGGTCCTCCGGCACCGGGGAGCTGTTTTTT
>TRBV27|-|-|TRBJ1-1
CASMTGGGAFF
TGTGCCAGCATGACCGGTGGAGGGGCTTTCTTT
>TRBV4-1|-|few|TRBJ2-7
CASSPVLRTPYEQYF
TGCGCCAGCAGCCCCGTCCTTCGCACACCCTACGAGCAGTACTTC
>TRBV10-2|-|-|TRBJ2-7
CASSEAGVEYF
TGCGCCAGCAGTGAGGCAGGGGTAGAGTACTTC
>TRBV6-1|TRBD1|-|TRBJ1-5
CASSAGTGGNQPQHF
TGTGCCAGCAGTGCGGGGACAGGGGGCAATCAGCCCCAGCATTTT
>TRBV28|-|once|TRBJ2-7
CASSKSLVKRLLYEQYF
TGTGCCAGCAGTAAATCTCTAGTGAAGAGGCTCCTCTACGAGCAGTACTTC
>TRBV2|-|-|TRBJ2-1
CASSGTGEYNEQFF
TGTGCCAGCAGTGGGACGGGAGAATACAATGAGCAGTTCTTC
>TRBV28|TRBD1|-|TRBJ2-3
CASSLTRQGGLNTDTQYF
TGTGCCAGCAGTTTAACGAGACAGGGCGGCTTGAACACAGATACGCAGTATTTT
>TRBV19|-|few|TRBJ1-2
CASSKQTERSGYTF
TGTGCCAGTAGTAAGCAGACGGAACGCTCCGGCTACACCTTC
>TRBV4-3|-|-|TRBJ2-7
CASSQGYPSSYEQYF
TGCGCCAGCAGCCAAGGATATCCGTCCAGCTACGAGCAGTACTTC
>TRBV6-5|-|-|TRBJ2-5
CASRRSGGGGETQYF
TGTGCCAGCAGAAGATCAGGGGGTGGGGGGGAGACCCAGTACTTC
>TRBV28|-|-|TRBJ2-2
CASSFPGARGTGELFF
TGTGCCAGCAGTTTTCCGGGGGCTCGCGGCACCGGGGAGCTGTTTTTT
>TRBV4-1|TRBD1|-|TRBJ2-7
CASSHPPTGSYEQYF
TGCGCCAGCAGCCATCCTCCGACAGGGAGCTACGAGCAGTACTTC
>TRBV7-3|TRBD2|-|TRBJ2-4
CASSRQFTSGSNIQYF
TGTGCCAGCAGCCGCCAATTTACTAGCGGGAGTAACATTCAGTACTTC
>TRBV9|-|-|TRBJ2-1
CASSVDRPRGYNEQFF
TGTGCCAGCAGCGTAGACCGTCCGAGGGGTTACAATGAGCAGTTCTTC
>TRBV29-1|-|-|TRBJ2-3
CSVEYTDTQYF
TGCAGCGTTGAGTACACAGATACGCAGTATTTT
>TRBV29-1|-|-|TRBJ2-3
CSVEDGTDTQYF
TGCAGCGTAGAAGACGGGACAGATACGCAGTATTTT
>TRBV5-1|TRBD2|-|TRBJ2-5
CASSPGLVRETQYF
TGCGCCAGCAGCCCGGGACTAGTCCGAGAGACCCAGTACTTC
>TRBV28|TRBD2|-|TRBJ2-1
CASSSLGLAGGWGDEQFF
TGTGCCAGCAGTTCCCTGGGACTAGCGGGAGGGTGGGGTGATGAGCAGTTCTTC
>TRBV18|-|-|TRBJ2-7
CASSPPNVDREQYF
TGTGCCAGCTCACCACCGAACGTCGACCGGGAGCAGTACTTC
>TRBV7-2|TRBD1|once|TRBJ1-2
CASSDRDRYGYTF
TGTGCCAGCAGCGACCGGGACAGGTACGGCTACACCTTC
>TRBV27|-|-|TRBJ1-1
CASSLVSGTAFF
TGTGCCAGCAGTTTAGTGTCAGGGACAGCTTTCTTT
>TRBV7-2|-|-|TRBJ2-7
CASRRGGYEQYF
TGTGCCAGCAGAAGAGGGGGTTACGAGCAGTACTTC
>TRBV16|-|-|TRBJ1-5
CASSLEGGQPQHF
TGTGCCAGCAGCCTGGAAGGGGGACAGCCCCAGCATTTT
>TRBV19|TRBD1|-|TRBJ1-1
CASSTQGALSEAFF
TGTGCCAGTAGTACCCAGGGGGCACTCTCCGAAGCTTTCTTT
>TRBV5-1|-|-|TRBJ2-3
CASSSRGRPDTQYF
TGCGCCAGCAGCTCAAGGGGACGCCCAGATACGCAGTATTTT
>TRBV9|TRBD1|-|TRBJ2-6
CASSRQTGSGANVLTF
TGTGCCAGCAGCCGCCAGACAGGGTCAGGGGCCAACGTCCTGACTTTC
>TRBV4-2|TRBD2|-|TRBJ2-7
CASSQPAGDGYEQYF
TGTGCCAGCAGCCAACCAGCGGGAGATGGCTACGAGCAGTACTTC
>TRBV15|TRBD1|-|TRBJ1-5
CATSTQGGGQPQHF
TGTGCCACCAGCACACAGGGGGGCGGTCAGCCCCAGCATTTT
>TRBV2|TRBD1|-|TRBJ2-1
CASRADRGGTDEQFF
TGTGCCAGCAGAGCAGACAGGGGTGGTACGGATGAGCAGTTCTTC
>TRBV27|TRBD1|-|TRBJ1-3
CASAPWGQGVGDTIYF
TGTGCCAGCGCACCTTGGGGACAGGGCGTTGGAGACACCATATATTTT
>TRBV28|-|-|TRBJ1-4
CASSATGLNEKLFF
TGTGCCAGCAGTGCGACAGGCTTAAATGAAAAACTGTTTTTT
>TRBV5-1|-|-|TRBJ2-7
CASSLEPAYEQYF
TGCGCCAGCAGCTTGGAACCCGCCTACGAGCAGTACTTC
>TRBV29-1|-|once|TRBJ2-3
CSVVPGTDTQYF
TGCAGCGTTGTTCCCGGCACAGATACGCAGTATTTT
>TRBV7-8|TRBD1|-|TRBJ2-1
CASSAQHQGAGNEQFF
TGTGCCAGCAGCGCTCAGCATCAGGGGGCAGGGAATGAGCAGTTCTTC
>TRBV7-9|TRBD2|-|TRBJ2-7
CASSSLGLADSYEQYF
TGTGCCAGCAGCTCATTAGGACTAGCGGACTCCTACGAGCAGTACTTC
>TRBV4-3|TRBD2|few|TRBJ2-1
CASSQVDPWTSGANEQFF
TGCGCCAGCAGCCAAGTCGACCCGTGGACTAGCGGGGCCAATGAGCAGTTCTTC
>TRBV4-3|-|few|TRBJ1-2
CASSQADGNYGYTF
TGCGCCAGCAGCCAAGCTGATGGTAACTATGGCTACACCTTC
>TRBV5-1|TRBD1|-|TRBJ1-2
CASSSDRDHYGYTF
TGCGCCAGCAGCTCGGACAGGGACCACTATGGCTACACCTTC
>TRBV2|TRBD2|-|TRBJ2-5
CASSAGLAGGRETQYF
TGTGCCAGCAGTGCGGGACTAGCGGGAGGTCGGGAGACCCAGTACTTC
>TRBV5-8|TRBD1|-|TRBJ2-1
CASSPGQSSYNEQFF
TGTGCCAGCAGCCCGGGACAGAGCTCCTACAATGAGCAGTTCTTC
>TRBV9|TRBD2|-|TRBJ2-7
CASSVGLADYEQYF
TGTGCCAGCAGCGTGGGACTAGCAGACTACGAGCAGTACTTC
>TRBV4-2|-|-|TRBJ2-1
CASSQESLAPYNEQFF
TGTGCCAGCAGCCAAGAGAGTCTAGCGCCATACAATGAGCAGTTCTTC
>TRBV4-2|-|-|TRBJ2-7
CASSQDPGPTYEQYF
TGTGCCAGCAGCCAAGATCCGGGACCAACCTACGAGCAGTACTTC
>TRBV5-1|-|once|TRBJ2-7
CASSDRDAAGYEQYF
TGCGCCAGCAGCGACCGGGACGCCGCAGGCTACGAGCAGTACTTC
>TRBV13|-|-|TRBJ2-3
CASSSSDTQYF
TGTGCCAGCAGCTCTTCCGATACGCAGTATTTT
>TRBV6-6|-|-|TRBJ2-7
CASSPYRTGIEQYF
TGTGCCAGCAGTCCCTACAGGACGGGGATCGAGCAGTACTTC
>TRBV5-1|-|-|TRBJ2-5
CASSLDDQETQYF
TGCGCCAGCAGCTTGGACGACCAAGAGACCCAGTACTTC
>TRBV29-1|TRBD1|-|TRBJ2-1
CSVEAGQGTRYNEQFF
TGCAGCGTTGAGGCCGGACAGGGTACGAGATACAATGAGCAGTTCTTC
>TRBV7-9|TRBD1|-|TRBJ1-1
CASSATGGWTEAFF
TGTGCCAGCAGCGCTACAGGGGGCTGGACTGAAGCTTTCTTT
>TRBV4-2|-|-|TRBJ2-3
CASSQESRPRTDTQYF
TGTGCCAGCAGCCAAGAATCGCGGCCCCGCACAGATACGCAGTATTTT
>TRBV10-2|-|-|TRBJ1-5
CASSAGNNQPQHF
TGCGCCAGCAGTGCAGGGAACAATCAGCCCCAGCATTTT
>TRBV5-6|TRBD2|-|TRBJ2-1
CASSRDASGVEQFF
TGTGCCAGCAGCCGAGATGCGAGCGGGGTTGAGCAGTTCTTC
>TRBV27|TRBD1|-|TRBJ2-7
CASSSQGVYEQYF
TGTGCCAGCAGTTCACAGGGGGTCTACGAGCAGTACTTC
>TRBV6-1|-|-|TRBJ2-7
CASSGARQLGEQYF
TGTGCCAGCAGTGGGGCGCGGCAGTTGGGGGAGCAGTACTTC
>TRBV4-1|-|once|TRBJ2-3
CASSQDFGDRTDTQYF
TGCGCCAGCAGCCAAGATTTCGGGGACCGCACAGATACGCAGTATTTT
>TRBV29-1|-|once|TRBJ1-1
CSVHATEAFF
TGCAGCGTCCATGCGACTGAAGCTTTCTTT